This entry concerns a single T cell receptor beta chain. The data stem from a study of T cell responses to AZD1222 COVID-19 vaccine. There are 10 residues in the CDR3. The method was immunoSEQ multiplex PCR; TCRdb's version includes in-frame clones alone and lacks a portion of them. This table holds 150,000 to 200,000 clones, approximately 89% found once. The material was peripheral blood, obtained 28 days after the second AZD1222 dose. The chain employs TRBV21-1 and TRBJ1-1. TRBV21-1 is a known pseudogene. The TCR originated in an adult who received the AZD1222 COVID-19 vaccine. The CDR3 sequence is CASGISRAFF. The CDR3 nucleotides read TGTGCCAGCGGGATTTCAAGAGCTTTCTTT.